The TCR beta chain described here comes from a study of blood T cell repertoires in COVID-19. Overall study context: Acute and convalescent COVID-19 specimens originated in the United States, Italy and Spain. From T cells, B-cell-depleted T cells, or PBMCs came the material, which was cDNA or gDNA.

The CDR3 totals 11 residues. V shed 5 bases and J shed 5 bases, with 6 bases lying between them. Germline CDR1 reads KGHSH; CDR2 reads LQKENI. As processed by the authors: Reference gene primer amplification gave estimated nucleated cell counts. Some clones are missing from TCRdb's copy, which holds only in-frame ones; the method was immunoSEQ multiplex PCR. That table is the source of V, J and clone size, and D and trimming were worked out from the DNA. The repertoire holds around 300,000 clones, approximately 90% seen once, with under 3.5% in the top ten. The chain has TRBV18 and TRBJ1-2; D remains ambiguous. This sequence originates from a woman aged 25 to 39 with active or convalescent COVID-19. The sequenced material came from peripheral blood. CDR3 sequence: CASSTEYGYTF. The DNA for the CDR3 is TGTGCCAGCTCAACCGAGTATGGCTACACCTTC. Full variable domain (rest looked up from reference TRBV18 and TRBJ1-2): NAGVMQNPRHLVRRRGQEARLRCSPMKGHSHVYWYRQLPEEGLKFMVYLQKENIIDESGMPKERFSAEFPKEGPSILRIQQVVRGDSAAYFCASSTEYGYTFGSGTRLTVV.